One sample yielded the 18 T cell receptor beta chains listed below, sequenced in a study of blood T cell repertoires in COVID-19. Data came from immunoSEQ multiplex PCR; TCRdb stores just in-frame clones and leaves some out. Of roughly 150,000 clones in the sample, around 87% are singletons; the top ten hold about 2.6%. The sequenced sample consisted of peripheral blood. Receptor source: a woman aged 80 or older with COVID-19, enrolled during active disease.

V usage is TRBV12-3 or TRBV12-4 and J usage is TRBJ2-5; no clear D. Deletions cut 3 bases from V and 2 bases from J, with 7 bases between. The CDR3 contains 13 residues. The CDR3 loop reads CASSFSLQETQYF. In nucleotides, the CDR3 is TGTGCCAGCAGTTTTTCTTTACAAGAGACCCAGTACTTC.

This clone has just a few counts. The rearrangement joins TRBV12-1 to TRBJ1-3; no check of the table's D call, TRBD1, against the DNA was made. TRBV12-1 is termed a pseudogene. This CDR3 contains 15 residues. The CDR3 reads CASSLKQGRRNTIYF. The CDR3 nucleotides read TGTGCCAGCAGCTTAAAACAGGGGAGGAGAAACACCATATATTTT.

The rearrangement uses TRBV6-6 and TRBJ2-1, with 10 bases that match TRBD2. The CDR3 covers 15 residues. Germline values: CDR1 MNHNY, CDR2 SVGAGI (reference sequence). V shed 5 bases, J shed 9 bases, and the junction held 10 bases outside the gene matches. This chain's CDR3 is CASSDPSGRSREQFF. The CDR3 DNA is TGTGCCAGCAGTGACCCTAGCGGGAGAAGTCGTGAGCAGTTCTTC.

The chain combines TRBV19 with TRBJ1-1; no clear D. The CDR3 has 14 amino acids. Germline-derived CDR1 and CDR2 are LNHDA and SQIVND (reference sequence). V lost 3 bases and J lost 1, with 9 bases in between. The CDR3 DNA sequence: TGTGCCAGTAGTATCGTGCGGCAGAACACTGAAGCTTTCTTT. Residues: CASSIVRQNTEAFF.

The V gene is TRBV4-3, the J gene TRBJ2-2; D perhaps matches TRBD2 (6 bases). V was clipped by 1 base and J by 8 bases, with 8 bases between them. Looked up from germline, CDR1 is LGHNA and CDR2 is YSLEER. The CDR3 consists of 13 residues. Here the CDR3 reads CASSQVGGGELFF. The CDR3 DNA reads as TGCGCCAGCAGCCAAGTCGGAGGGGGGGAGCTGTTTTTT.

The chain links TRBV19 to TRBJ1-4; 8 bases line up with TRBD1. The CDR3 loop spans 13 amino acids. CDR1 is LNHDA and CDR2 is SQIVND in the germline V gene (reference sequence). J gave up 8 bases and V 6 bases, and 5 bases lay outside the gene matches. CDR3 region: CASRDRVKEKLFF. The CDR3 DNA reads as TGTGCCAGTAGGGACAGGGTTAAAGAAAAACTGTTTTTT.

V gene TRBV28 combines with J gene TRBJ2-6; 7 positions match TRBD1. This CDR3 spans 15 amino acids. The ends lost 8 bases at V and 7 bases at J; junction bases unmatched: 11. CDR1 is MDHEN and CDR2 is SYDVKM in the germline V gene. CDR3 DNA sequence: TGTGCCAGCGGATCTCAGGGGGTAACAGCCAACGTCCTGACTTTC. Translation gives CASGSQGVTANVLTF. The full variable domain, in which reference TRBV28 and TRBJ2-6 provide the parts outside the CDR3, is DVKVTQSSRYLVKRTGEKVFLECVQDMDHENMFWYRQDPGLGLRLIYFSYDVKMKEKGDIPEGYSVSREKKERFSLILESASTNQTSMYLCASGSQGVTANVLTFGAGSRLTVL.

A single count supports this clone. The chain joins TRBV9 to TRBJ2-3; D is unclear. This CDR3 spans 12 amino acids. Trimming left V 0 bases short and J 5 bases short, with 4 bases between. Germline V gives CDR1 SGDLS, CDR2 YYNGEE. CDR3 residues: CASSVDGDTQYF. Written as DNA, the CDR3 is TGTGCCAGCAGCGTAGACGGAGATACGCAGTATTTT.

This clone was seen a single time. This CDR3 is CASRGQGFSSNQPQHF. DNA for the CDR3: TGTGCCAGCAGGGGACAGGGATTCTCCAGCAATCAGCCCCAGCATTTT. The chain is built from TRBV27 and TRBJ1-5; TRBD1 agrees at 9 bases. This CDR3 spans 16 amino acids. V lost 6 bases and J lost 1; bases outside the gene matches: 7. CDR1 and CDR2 from the germline V gene are MNHEY and SMNVEV (reference sequence).

J is TRBJ2-2 and V is TRBV10-3; 10 bases match TRBD1. The CDR3 loop spans 15 amino acids. V shed 2 bases and J 4 bases; nucleotides not matched to a gene: 1. Germline assignment: CDR1 ENHRY and CDR2 SYGVKD. The CDR3 DNA is TGTGCCATCAGTGAGGGACAGGGGGTCACCGGGGAGCTGTTTTTT. It translates to CAISEGQGVTGELFF.

This clone has more than one count but fewer than ten. This chain uses TRBV27 with TRBJ1-5, with 9 bases lining up with TRBD1. CDR1 is MNHEY and CDR2 is SMNVEV in the germline V gene (reference sequence). The CDR3 extends over 15 amino acids. V dropped 2 bases and J dropped 6; count of bases not matched to a gene: 5. The CDR3 DNA is TGTGCCAGCAGTTTAGGACAGGGGCAGGGTCAGCCCCAGCATTTT. The encoded protein is CASSLGQGQGQPQHF.

The J gene is TRBJ2-5, the V gene TRBV5-3, with D possibly matching TRBD2 (6 bases). TRBV5-3 is marked as an open reading frame, function uncertain. This CDR3 has 15 residues. V lost 4 bases and J 4 bases, leaving 17 bases between the germline ends. The CDR3 here is CARSPKREYGETQYF. The CDR3, as DNA: TGTGCCAGAAGCCCAAAACGGGAGTACGGAGAGACCCAGTACTTC.

CDR3 sequence reads: CASSPLAGGGSSYNEQFF. CDR3 nucleotide sequence: TGTGCCAGTAGTCCCCTAGCGGGAGGGGGTAGCTCCTACAATGAGCAGTTCTTC. V gene TRBV19 combines with J gene TRBJ2-1; the match to TRBD2 covers 12 bases. Germline values: CDR1 LNHDA, CDR2 SQIVND (reference sequence). Germline trimming cut 5 bases from V and 0 bases from J; bases unmatched to any gene: 8. This CDR3 region has 18 residues.

The V gene is TRBV2, the J gene TRBJ1-5; TRBD1 matches at 7 bases. J lost 0 bases, V lost 7 bases, and 6 bases had no gene match. Germline CDR1 is SNHLY and CDR2 is FYNNEI. The CDR3 loop spans 15 amino acids. The CDR3 protein is CASKGQTYSNQPQHF. The CDR3 DNA is TGTGCCAGCAAGGGACAGACCTATAGCAATCAGCCCCAGCATTTT.

The chain carries TRBV5-6 and TRBJ2-7, with 8 bases aligning to TRBD1. Germline V gene sequence: CDR1 SGHDT, CDR2 YYEEEE. The CDR3 has 14 amino acids. Trimming cost V 5 bases and J 0 bases; bases outside gene matches: 4. The CDR3 loop is CASSWDRRSYEQYF. In DNA, the CDR3 is TGTGCCAGCAGTTGGGACAGGCGCTCCTACGAGCAGTACTTC.

This CDR3 reads CASSIGTGDWQETQYF. The CDR3 DNA follows: TGTGCCAGTAGTATCGGGACAGGGGATTGGCAAGAGACCCAGTACTTC. The chain joins TRBV19 to TRBJ2-5; 10 bases fit TRBD1. CDR1 and CDR2 from the germline V gene are LNHDA and SQIVND (reference sequence). The trim removed 3 bases at V and 2 bases at J, leaving 6 bases unmatched. The CDR3 spans 16 residues.

The rearrangement uses TRBV28 and TRBJ1-4; D gene uncertain. The germline V gene encodes CDR1 MDHEN and CDR2 SYDVKM. The CDR3 spans 13 residues. Trimming pared 2 bases from V and 13 bases from J, leaving 14 bases between. CDR3 region: CASSLQGRRGLFF. The CDR3 DNA follows: TGTGCCAGCAGTTTACAAGGACGCCGGGGACTGTTTTTT.

V usage is TRBV6-1 and J usage is TRBJ1-5; D is ambiguous. Germline V lookup: CDR1 MNHNS, CDR2 SASEGT. The CDR3 covers 14 residues. V lost 1 base and J 6 bases, leaving 10 bases between the germline ends. CDR3 in amino acids: CASSEGGYLQPQHF. The CDR3 region has the DNA TGTGCCAGCAGTGAAGGAGGGTACCTTCAGCCCCAGCATTTT.